The T cell receptor (beta chain) under discussion was sequenced for a study of blood T cells in healthy people across ages. Comment on this clonotype: Its matching antigen is unknown.

A second about 7 to 11 cycle PCR used barcoded and J-beta primers. TCRdb reprocessed the 5' RACE reads via MiXCR and lists one record per CDR3 protein. The sample consists of about 640,000 distinct CDR3 sequences, under 70% of them appearing once. Study observations and caveats: Diversity estimates from one million T cells were considered underestimates. In long-lived donors, naive CD4+ cell counts and diversity exceeded those of aged donors.

Germline lookup yields CDR1 ENHRY and CDR2 SYGVKD. V trimming: 6 bases; J trimming: 11 bases; junction bases outside the gene matches: 12. CDR3 length equals 13 residues. Healthy individuals of Caucasian origin from Russia, aged roughly 6 to 95, served as donors. A minimum of 6 micrograms of total RNA was extracted per sample. The chain carries TRBV10-3 and TRBJ1-1; TRBD1 matches 7 bases. The receptor's source is a man aged 60 to 69 in good health. The source material was blood. Here the CDR3 reads CAISGATGRAAFF. The CDR3 DNA reads as TGTGCCATCAGCGGTGCGACAGGGAGGGCGGCTTTCTTT.